This is a list of T cell receptor beta chains from one sample in a study of T cells after yellow fever vaccination. TCRdb processed the 5' RACE reads anew with MiXCR; each CDR3 protein has one entry. The sample has just under 600,000 distinct CDR3 sequences, around an eighth seen once. The sequencing here drew on PBMCs, taken on the day of the yellow fever booster vaccination. The receptors stem from a man aged 30-40 years who received the YFV17D yellow fever vaccine. Both conserved end residues are part of each CDR3. The D gene is left open where the match is weak. Clone size, where shown, is once, few, many, or a class for clones that have expanded.

V gene	D gene	clone size	J gene	CDR3 DNA	CDR3 protein
TRBV7-3	TRBD2	NA	TRBJ2-1	TGTGCCAGCAGCTGGACTAGCGGAGACTACAATGAGCAGTTCTTC	CASSWTSGDYNEQFF
TRBV29-1	TRBD2	NA	TRBJ2-2	TGCAGTGTTAGCGGGGCCGCGAACACCGGGGAGCTGTTTTTT	CSVSGAANTGELFF
TRBV14	TRBD2	NA	TRBJ2-7	TGTGCCAGCAGCCCCCTCACGGGACTAGCGGGAGGGTCGCCCTACGAGCAGTACTTC	CASSPLTGLAGGSPYEQYF
TRBV29-1	NA	few	TRBJ2-2	TGCAGCGGGGGAGGTCCCGGGGAGCTGTTTTTT	CSGGGPGELFF
TRBV2	NA	NA	TRBJ2-6	TGTGCCAGCACCCCCTATTCAGGGTCTGGGGCCAACGTCCTGACTTTC	CASTPYSGSGANVLTF
TRBV5-1	NA	NA	TRBJ2-7	TGCGCCAGCAGCTTTCAGGGGTATGAGTACGAGCAGTACTTC	CASSFQGYEYEQYF
TRBV28	NA	few	TRBJ1-2	TGTGCCAGCAGTTTTGGGGCCATGGGAGGCTACACCTTC	CASSFGAMGGYTF
TRBV18	TRBD1	NA	TRBJ2-5	TGTGCCAGCTCACCAACGAGACAGGGTGAAGAGACCCAGTACTTC	CASSPTRQGEETQYF
TRBV18	NA	few	TRBJ2-6	TGTGCCAGCTCACTGACAGGTCCTGGGGCCAACGTCCTGACTTTC	CASSLTGPGANVLTF
TRBV10-3	NA	NA	TRBJ2-1	TGTGCCATCAGCCTAGGGGGTCTACCCAATGAGCAGTTCTTC	CAISLGGLPNEQFF